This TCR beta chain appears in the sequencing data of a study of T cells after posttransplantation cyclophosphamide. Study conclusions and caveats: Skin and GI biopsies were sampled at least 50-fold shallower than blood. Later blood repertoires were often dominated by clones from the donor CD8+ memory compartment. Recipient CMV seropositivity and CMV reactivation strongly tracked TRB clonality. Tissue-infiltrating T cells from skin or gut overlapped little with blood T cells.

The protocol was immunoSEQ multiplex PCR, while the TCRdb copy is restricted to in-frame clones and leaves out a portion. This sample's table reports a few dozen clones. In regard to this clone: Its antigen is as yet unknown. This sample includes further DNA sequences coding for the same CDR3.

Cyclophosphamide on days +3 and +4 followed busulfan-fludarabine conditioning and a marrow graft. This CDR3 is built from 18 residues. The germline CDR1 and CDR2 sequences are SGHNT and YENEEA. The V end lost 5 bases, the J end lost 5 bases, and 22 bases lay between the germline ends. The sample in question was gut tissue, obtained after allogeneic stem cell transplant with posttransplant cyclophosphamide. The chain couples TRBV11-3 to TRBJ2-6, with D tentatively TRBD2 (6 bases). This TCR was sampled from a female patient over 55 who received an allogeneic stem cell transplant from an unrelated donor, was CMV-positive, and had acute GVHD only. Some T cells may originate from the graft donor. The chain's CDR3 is CASSSGPSRQSRANVLTF. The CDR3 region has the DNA TGTGCCAGCAGCAGCGGGCCATCTCGACAAAGTCGGGCCAACGTCCTGACTTTC. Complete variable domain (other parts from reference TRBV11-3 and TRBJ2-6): EAGVVQSPRYKIIEKKQPVAFWCNPISGHNTLYWYLQNLGQGPELLIRYENEEAVDDSQLPKDRFSAERLKGVDSTLKIQPAELGDSAVYLCASSSGPSRQSRANVLTFGAGSRLTVL.